The 27 T cell receptor beta chains in this list originate from one sample, sequenced in a study of T cells in Graves' hyperthyroidism and ophthalmopathy. RNA transcripts yielded amplified TCR beta CDR3 regions. The TCR CDR3 was amplified in a first-round RT-PCR using the HTBI primer set. TCRdb independently ran MiXCR on the multiplex PCR reads; one entry per CDR3 protein. The table includes hundreds of thousands of distinct CDR3 sequences, about 14% detected once. Source material: blood. The receptor set was obtained from a woman between 50 and 59 years old with Graves' ophthalmopathy.

Only a few counts were recorded for this clonotype. In DNA form, the CDR3 reads TGCAGTGCTAGTTCAGGGACCTATGGCTACACCTTC. It codes for CSASSGTYGYTF. The chain links TRBV20-1 to TRBJ1-2; D may be TRBD1 (5 bases). The V end lost 3 bases, the J end lost 4 bases, and 9 bases lay between the germline ends. The germline CDR1 and CDR2 sequences are DFQATT and SNEGSKA (reference sequence). The CDR3 totals 12 residues.

This clonotype was seen many times. V gene TRBV6-5 combines with J gene TRBJ1-2; D is unresolved. CDR3 length equals 13 residues. CDR1 and CDR2 from the germline V gene are MNHEY and SVGAGI. The V gene lost 0 bases and the J gene lost 5 bases, with 7 bases spanning the gap. The CDR3 nucleotides read TGTGCCAGCAGTTACTCTACAGCTTATGGCTACACCTTC. Translation: CASSYSTAYGYTF.

In its sample, this clonotype was seen many times. The chain combines TRBV27 with TRBJ2-1; D possibly corresponds to TRBD2 (6 bases). Germline V gene lookup returns CDR1 MNHEY and CDR2 SMNVEV (reference sequence). This CDR3 spans 15 amino acids. The V end lost 7 bases, the J end lost 5 bases, and 18 bases lay between the germline ends. The CDR3 region has the DNA TGTGCCAGCACGTTCGGGAGCCTGGTGAACAATGAGCAGTTCTTC. It is translated as CASTFGSLVNNEQFF.

This clonotype was seen many times. The chain uses TRBV20-1 and TRBJ1-5; 9 bases map to TRBD1. The V gene's germline CDR1 is DFQATT and CDR2 SNEGSKA (reference sequence). Losses at the gene ends were 6 bases for V and 6 bases for J; bases not matched to a gene: 12. This CDR3 has 15 amino acids. The DNA for the CDR3 is TGCAGTGCCGTGATCCGGGACAGGGCTTTTCAGCCCCAGCATTTT. It encodes CSAVIRDRAFQPQHF.

This clonotype was detected ten times or more. CDR3 sequence reads: CASSPVPSYGYTF. The CDR3 DNA reads as TGTGCCAGCTCGCCAGTCCCCTCCTATGGCTACACCTTC. V usage is TRBV18 and J usage is TRBJ1-2; unclear D gene. Per germline, CDR1 KGHSH and CDR2 LQKENI. Between the trimmed V and J ends, which lost 6 bases and 4 bases, there was a span of 12 bases. The CDR3 length is 13 residues.

This clonotype has only a few counts. The chain is built from TRBV28 and TRBJ1-5; D remains ambiguous. Germline CDR1 MDHEN, CDR2 SYDVKM. This CDR3 region has 15 residues. The V gene lost 10 bases and the J gene lost 3 bases, with 19 bases spanning the gap. In DNA form, the CDR3 reads TGTGCCATATCACGAGATCTCGAAAACAATCAGCCCCAGCATTTT. Encoded protein: CAISRDLENNQPQHF.

This chain uses TRBV20-1 with TRBJ2-3; D not certain. The CDR3 is 13 residues long. Per the germline V gene, CDR1 is DFQATT and CDR2 is SNEGSKA (reference sequence). Trimming removed 0 bases from V and 1 base from J, with 5 bases in between. CDR3 bases: TGCAGTGCTAGAGAACTGGGCACAGATACGCAGTATTTT. It codes for CSARELGTDTQYF.

This clonotype was seen many times. V is TRBV7-3 and J is TRBJ2-1; unclear D gene. The CDR3 loop spans 13 amino acids. CDR1 is SGHTA and CDR2 is FQGTGA in the germline V gene. Trimming stripped 1 base from V and 6 bases from J, with 7 bases between. The CDR3 DNA sequence: TGTGCCAGCAGCTTAAACAGCTTCAATGAGCAGTTCTTC. This sequence encodes CASSLNSFNEQFF.

The table lists this clonotype with many counts. The chain employs TRBV20-1 and TRBJ2-7; TRBD2 matches at 7 bases. The CDR3 consists of 13 residues. Germline V gene lookup returns CDR1 DFQATT and CDR2 SNEGSKA (reference sequence). After removal of 7 bases from V and 4 bases from J, the junction contained 10 bases not matched to a gene. The CDR3 nucleotides are TGCAGTGGGACGGCGGGAGTGGGGTACGAGCAGTACTTC. It encodes CSGTAGVGYEQYF.

The chain is built from TRBV5-4 and TRBJ2-2, with D possibly being TRBD1 (7 bases). The germline gives CDR1 SGHNT, CDR2 YYREEE (reference sequence). Trimming pared 1 base from V and 6 bases from J, leaving 13 bases between. The CDR3 covers 15 residues. CDR3 sequence reads: CASSLTDRRAGELFF. The CDR3 region has the DNA TGTGCCAGCAGCTTGACGGACAGGAGGGCCGGGGAGCTGTTTTTT.

This clonotype was seen repeatedly, ten times or more. The CDR3 DNA reads as TGTGCCTGGAGTGGGGTTACTAGCACAGATACGCAGTATTTT. Protein sequence: CAWSGVTSTDTQYF. The chain links TRBV30 to TRBJ2-3; D is ambiguous. The V end was cut by 1 base, the J end by 0 bases, with 8 bases between. Germline lookup yields CDR1 GTSNPN and CDR2 SVGIG (reference sequence). The CDR3 length is 14 residues.

V usage is TRBV7-2 and J usage is TRBJ2-7; 12 nucleotides agree with TRBD2. Germline CDR1 reads SGHTA; CDR2 reads FQGNSA. The length of the CDR3 is 18 residues. J lost 5 bases, V lost 4 bases, and 15 bases had no gene match. For the CDR3, the DNA is TGTGCCAGCAGCTCCAGAGAATGGACTAGCGGGAAGAAGCACGAGCAGTACTTC. This sequence encodes CASSSREWTSGKKHEQYF.

The genes are TRBV2 and TRBJ2-3, with D maybe TRBD2 (6 bases). The CDR3 is made up of 16 amino acids. Germline V CDR1 and CDR2: SNHLY, FYNNEI. V was clipped by 8 bases and J by 0 bases, with 18 bases between them. The CDR3 sequence is CASSFSGSSSTDTQYF. The CDR3 DNA reads TGTGCCAGCTCCTTCTCCGGGAGTTCTAGCACAGATACGCAGTATTTT. Full variable domain (outside the CDR3, taken from reference TRBV2 and TRBJ2-3): EPEVTQTPSHQVTQMGQEVILRCVPISNHLYFYWYRQILGQKVEFLVSFYNNEISEKSEIFDDQFSVERPDGSNFTLKIRSTKLEDSAMYFCASSFSGSSSTDTQYFGPGTRLTVL.

This clonotype occurred many times. V is TRBV10-3 and J is TRBJ2-5; tentatively, D is TRBD1 (5 bases). CDR3 size: 18 residues. Germline V gene lookup returns CDR1 ENHRY and CDR2 SYGVKD. The V end lost 3 bases, the J end lost 0 bases, and 20 bases lay between the germline ends. The CDR3 DNA follows: TGTGCCATCAGTGACTCAACCCCGGGCAGGGCGTACCAAGAGACCCAGTACTTC. It specifies CAISDSTPGRAYQETQYF.

This clonotype was recorded at least ten times. The chain has TRBV5-6 and TRBJ2-7, with no clear D. Trimming took off 0 bases at V and 0 bases at J, with 10 bases between the two ends. CDR1 and CDR2 from the germline V gene are SGHDT and YYEEEE. This CDR3 has 15 amino acids. The CDR3 nucleotides read TGTGCCAGCAGCTTGGGAGCGCTAAGCTCCTACGAGCAGTACTTC. This encodes CASSLGALSSYEQYF.

The J gene is TRBJ2-7, the V gene TRBV5-1, with 7 bases identical to TRBD2. Germline V CDR1 and CDR2: SGHRS, YFSETQ. V lost 0 bases to trimming and J lost 1 base; unmatched junction nucleotides: 4. The CDR3 is made up of 15 amino acids. The CDR3 DNA follows: TGCGCCAGCAGCTTGGAAACGGGAGGTTCCTACGAGCAGTACTTC. Its translation is CASSLETGGSYEQYF. Using reference TRBV5-1 and TRBJ2-7 for the parts outside the CDR3, the full variable domain is KAGVTQTPRYLIKTRGQQVTLSCSPISGHRSVSWYQQTPGQGLQFLFEYFSETQRNKGNFPGRFSGRQFSNSRSEMNVSTLELGDSALYLCASSLETGGSYEQYFGPGTRLTVT.

This clonotype was found many times. The J gene is TRBJ2-5, the V gene TRBV28; tentatively, D is TRBD1 (6 bases). This CDR3 region has 15 residues. In germline, CDR1 is MDHEN, CDR2 SYDVKM. Trimming removed 2 bases at V and 5 bases at J, with 15 bases between. In DNA form, the CDR3 reads TGTGCCAGCAGTTTAAGAAACAGGGTTTGGGAGACCCAGTACTTC. This encodes CASSLRNRVWETQYF.

The chain has TRBV18 and TRBJ2-2, with D uncertain. The V end lost 5 bases, the J end lost 0 bases, and 10 bases lay between the germline ends. This CDR3 is built from 15 residues. Germline CDR1 reads KGHSH; CDR2 reads LQKENI. DNA for the CDR3: TGTGCCAGCTCAAAATATACCGCGAACACCGGGGAGCTGTTTTTT. It codes for CASSKYTANTGELFF. Looking up the rest from reference TRBV18 and TRBJ2-2 gives the full variable domain: NAGVMQNPRHLVRRRGQEARLRCSPMKGHSHVYWYRQLPEEGLKFMVYLQKENIIDESGMPKERFSAEFPKEGPSILRIQQVVRGDSAAYFCASSKYTANTGELFFGEGSRLTVL.

This clonotype was recorded at least ten times. The chain combines TRBV4-1 with TRBJ2-7, with 9 bases that match TRBD1. Germline loops: CDR1 MGHRA, CDR2 YSYEKL. With V trimmed by 3 bases and J by 4 bases, 7 bases remained unmatched. This CDR3 comprises 15 residues. This chain's CDR3 is CASSQSPQGAYEQYF. The CDR3 DNA is TGCGCCAGCAGCCAGTCCCCACAGGGGGCTTACGAGCAGTACTTC.

This clonotype was detected ten times or more. The rearrangement links TRBV4-3 to TRBJ2-7; tentatively, D is TRBD1 (6 bases). This CDR3 has 15 residues. Trimming took 3 bases from V and 0 from J, leaving 12 bases between them. CDR1 is LGHNA, CDR2 YSLEER, per germline. DNA for the CDR3: TGCGCCAGCAGCCAGAAGGGACATGGCTCCTACGAGCAGTACTTC. Encoded protein: CASSQKGHGSYEQYF.

This clonotype was observed a few times. The chain is built from TRBV29-1 and TRBJ2-2; TRBD1 aligns across 8 bases. Germline lookup yields CDR1 SQVTM and CDR2 ANQGSEA. This CDR3 spans 14 amino acids. The V segment lost 6 bases and the J segment 1 base; nucleotides outside the gene matches: 4. CDR3 in DNA: TGCAGCGTATACAGGGGGTTGAACACCGGGGAGCTGTTTTTT. Amino acids: CSVYRGLNTGELFF.

This chain links TRBV20-1 with TRBJ2-3, with 8 bases aligning to TRBD2. V lost 0 bases to trimming and J lost 0 bases; unmatched junction nucleotides: 11. This CDR3 region has 18 residues. Germline-derived CDR1 and CDR2 are DFQATT and SNEGSKA (reference sequence). Written as DNA, the CDR3 is TGCAGTGCTAGAGATCCGGGGGGGGAACATGGCAGCACAGATACGCAGTATTTT. It translates to CSARDPGGEHGSTDTQYF.

There are a few counts of this clonotype. Here the CDR3 reads CATSRMNFGDEAFF. The CDR3 DNA sequence: TGTGCCACCAGCAGAATGAACTTTGGTGACGAGGCTTTCTTT. V gene TRBV15 combines with J gene TRBJ1-1; D not resolved. The CDR3 is 14 residues long. V shed 2 bases and J shed 11 bases, with 18 bases lying between them. Germline V CDR1 and CDR2: LNHNV, YYDKDF (reference sequence).

In its sample, this clonotype was seen many times. The V and J genes are TRBV7-3 and TRBJ2-3; 7 nucleotides align to TRBD2. V lost 5 bases, J lost 11 bases, and 10 bases stayed unmatched. The CDR3 runs 13 residues. Germline CDR1 SGHTA, CDR2 FQGTGA. The CDR3 sequence is CASSGNLRGRQYF. In DNA, the CDR3 is TGTGCCAGCAGCGGGAACTTGCGCGGGAGGCAGTATTTT.

This clonotype appeared many times. The rearrangement joins TRBV2 to TRBJ2-7; 14 bases map to TRBD2. CDR1 is SNHLY, CDR2 FYNNEI, per germline. The CDR3 extends over 14 amino acids. V shed 5 bases and J 5 bases; nucleotides not matched to a gene: 2. In DNA form, the CDR3 reads TGTGCCAGCAGTCGACTAGCGGGAGGGCACGAGCAGTACTTC. Translated, it gives CASSRLAGGHEQYF.

This clonotype has at least ten counts. The chain is built from TRBV7-9 and TRBJ2-1, with TRBD1 matching 8 bases. The CDR3 is made up of 14 amino acids. The trim removed 5 bases at V and 2 bases at J, leaving 2 bases unmatched. Germline lookup yields CDR1 SEHNR and CDR2 FQNEAQ (reference sequence). The CDR3 DNA is TGTGCCAGCAGCCGGACAGGGACCTACAATGAGCAGTTCTTC. It translates to CASSRTGTYNEQFF.

This clonotype was picked up a small number of times. This chain connects TRBV29-1 to TRBJ2-7, with 9 positions matching TRBD2. The CDR3 contains 12 residues. V lost 5 bases to trimming and J lost 3 bases; unmatched junction nucleotides: 2. Germline V gene sequence: CDR1 SQVTM, CDR2 ANQGSEA. The CDR3 DNA reads as TGCAGCGTTTTGCGGGAGGGCTACGAGCAGTACTTC. Its protein is CSVLREGYEQYF.